These 22 T cell receptor beta chains originate from one sample sequenced in a study of cytomegalovirus exposure and HLA in healthy donors. Sequencing was performed with immunoSEQ multiplex PCR; in TCRdb, only in-frame clones are kept and a portion is missing. The repertoire includes some 240,000 clones, more than 75% of them detected once, and 0.95% to 1.5% sits in the top ten. Sequenced material: PBMCs. The receptor set was obtained from a woman in her thirties in good health and CMV-seropositive.

The genes are TRBV5-6 and TRBJ1-2; 11 nucleotides agree with TRBD1. Per germline, CDR1 SGHDT and CDR2 YYEEEE. The CDR3 is 16 amino acids. Trimming cost V 3 bases and J 4 bases; bases outside gene matches: 8. This CDR3 reads CASSSGQGAVVYGYTF. CDR3 nucleotides: TGTGCCAGCAGCTCCGGACAGGGGGCCGTTGTCTATGGCTACACCTTC.

The J gene is TRBJ1-2, the V gene TRBV30; D ambiguous. The CDR3 is 13 amino acids. The germline V and J ends were trimmed by 0 bases and 3 bases, with 8 bases remaining between them. Germline lookup yields CDR1 GTSNPN and CDR2 SVGIG (reference sequence). CDR3 nucleotide sequence: TGTGCCTGGAGTGTATCCGGGTACTATGGCTACACCTTC. Its protein is CAWSVSGYYGYTF.

This chain connects TRBV30 to TRBJ1-5; D unclear. The CDR3 covers 14 residues. Trimming pared 3 bases from V and 1 base from J, leaving 10 bases between. The germline gives CDR1 GTSNPN, CDR2 SVGIG (reference sequence). The CDR3 is CAWSDGLSNQPQHF. The DNA of the CDR3 is TGTGCCTGGAGCGACGGACTGAGCAATCAGCCCCAGCATTTT.

This clone was detected once. The CDR3 sequence: CASSGDRTANTEAFF. The DNA for the CDR3 is TGTGCCAGCTCAGGGGACAGAACCGCGAACACTGAAGCTTTCTTT. The chain carries TRBV18 and TRBJ1-1; 7 bases match TRBD1. J gave up 1 base and V 5 bases, and 7 bases lay outside the gene matches. Germline V gene data show CDR1 as KGHSH and CDR2 as LQKENI. This CDR3 has 15 residues.

This rearrangement joins TRBV13 to TRBJ2-3, with 7 bases that match TRBD1. The germline CDR1 and CDR2 sequences are PRHDT and FYEKMQ (reference sequence). V was clipped by 4 bases and J by 2 bases; unmatched bases: 9. The CDR3 spans 16 residues. The CDR3 DNA sequence: TGTGCCAGCAGCTCACCTGGGACAGAACCCACAGATACGCAGTATTTT. This translates into CASSSPGTEPTDTQYF.

This clone has a handful of counts. The genes are TRBV2 and TRBJ1-2, with a weak D call TRBD1 (6 bases). V dropped 6 bases and J dropped 4 bases, with 15 bases sitting between them. The CDR3 totals 14 residues. CDR1 SNHLY and CDR2 FYNNEI come from the germline V gene. CDR3 in DNA: TGTGCCAGCAGAGGAACAGGGAGCGGCTATGGCTACACCTTC. Residues: CASRGTGSGYGYTF.

V is TRBV27 and J is TRBJ2-1, with 8 nucleotides matching TRBD2. The V gene's germline CDR1 is MNHEY and CDR2 SMNVEV (reference sequence). CDR3 length: 18 amino acids. V shed 5 bases and J 5 bases; nucleotides not matched to a gene: 17. CDR3 in DNA: TGTGCCAGCAGTAACCGGGACCTAGGGTTAGCGGGACACAATGAGCAGTTCTTC. It encodes CASSNRDLGLAGHNEQFF.

The CDR3 region has the DNA TGTGCCAGTAGTCCCCTAGCGGGGGACCTCTACGAGCAGTACTTC. Its translation: CASSPLAGDLYEQYF. The rearrangement links TRBV19 to TRBJ2-7, with 10 bases fitting TRBD2. Germline V gene data show CDR1 as LNHDA and CDR2 as SQIVND (reference sequence). There are 15 residues in the CDR3. V lost 5 bases and J lost 3; bases outside the gene matches: 7.

The genes are TRBV11-2 and TRBJ1-1; weak D call: TRBD1 (5 bases). Germline V lookup: CDR1 SGHAT, CDR2 FQNNGV. V was pared by 3 bases and J by 3 bases, with 20 bases between. This CDR3 spans 17 amino acids. CDR3: CASSLHPAGYADTEAFF. CDR3 sequence (DNA): TGTGCCAGCAGCTTGCACCCCGCAGGGTATGCGGACACTGAAGCTTTCTTT.

The chain joins TRBV5-4 to TRBJ1-4; D perhaps matches TRBD1 (6 bases). Germline V lookup: CDR1 SGHNT, CDR2 YYREEE (reference sequence). The CDR3 has 15 residues. The V end lost 0 bases, the J end lost 7 bases, and 13 bases lay between the germline ends. The CDR3 region is CASSLGPPQGEKLFF. CDR3 coding DNA: TGTGCCAGCAGCTTGGGGCCCCCACAGGGTGAAAAACTGTTTTTT.

This chain links TRBV28 with TRBJ1-4; D may be TRBD1 (6 bases). V was clipped by 4 bases and J by 1 base, with 10 bases between them. The germline V gene encodes CDR1 MDHEN and CDR2 SYDVKM. The CDR3 has 15 amino acids. CDR3 sequence: CASSYRALTNEKLFF. CDR3 DNA: TGTGCCAGCAGTTACAGGGCCTTAACTAATGAAAAACTGTTTTTT.

This clone was detected only once. This chain uses TRBV7-8 with TRBJ2-7; TRBD2 matches at 9 bases. Germline CDR1 reads SGHVS; CDR2 reads FQNEAQ. The CDR3 is 16 residues long. V was clipped by 2 bases and J by 1 base; unmatched bases: 6. CDR3 region: CASSLPSSGNSYEQYF. The CDR3 DNA is TGTGCCAGCAGCTTACCGTCTAGCGGGAATTCCTACGAGCAGTACTTC.

J is TRBJ2-1 and V is TRBV9, with TRBD1 identical over 9 bases. The V gene's germline CDR1 is SGDLS and CDR2 YYNGEE. V gave up 2 bases and J gave up 6 bases; unmatched junction bases: 9. This CDR3 is built from 16 residues. In DNA, the CDR3 is TGTGCCAGCAGCGTCTCGGGACAGGGAACGATCAATGAGCAGTTCTTC. This encodes CASSVSGQGTINEQFF.

V is TRBV5-6 and J is TRBJ2-3; 9 bases map to TRBD1. V was pared by 6 bases and J by 2 bases, with 4 bases of the junction left unmatched. The germline V gene has CDR1 SGHDT and CDR2 YYEEEE. This CDR3 contains 14 residues. The DNA of the CDR3 is TGTGCCAGCATCCGACAGGGGGTCACAGATACGCAGTATTTT. It yields the protein CASIRQGVTDTQYF.

V and J are TRBV5-4 and TRBJ1-2; TRBD1 is a possible D gene (5 bases). Trimming removed 9 bases from V and 0 bases from J, with 21 bases in between. The CDR3 is made up of 16 amino acids. Germline lookup yields CDR1 SGHNT and CDR2 YYREEE (reference sequence). CDR3 region: CATAREGGDANYGYTF. The CDR3 coding sequence is TGTGCCACCGCGCGGGAAGGAGGGGATGCTAACTATGGCTACACCTTC.

CDR3 in amino acids: CASSYPKQGLNTEAFF. The CDR3 DNA is TGTGCCAGCAGTTACCCGAAACAGGGATTGAACACTGAAGCTTTCTTT. V is TRBV6-6 and J is TRBJ1-1; tentative D call: TRBD1 (6 bases). V was cut by 2 bases and J by 0 bases, with 13 bases left in between. The CDR3 covers 16 residues. From germline, CDR1 is MNHNY and CDR2 SVGAGI (reference sequence).

The J gene is TRBJ1-2, the V gene TRBV27; the match to TRBD1 covers 7 bases. J gave up 3 bases and V 5 bases, and 9 bases lay outside the gene matches. Germline-derived CDR1 and CDR2 are MNHEY and SMNVEV (reference sequence). The CDR3 spans 15 residues. In DNA form, the CDR3 reads TGTGCCAGCAGTGTGGGACAGATTCCTTACTATGGCTACACCTTC. This gives the protein CASSVGQIPYYGYTF.

The J gene is TRBJ2-7, the V gene TRBV2, with D perhaps matching TRBD2 (6 bases). The CDR3 has 16 residues. V was shortened by 5 bases and J by 3 bases, with 20 bases between the two germline ends. Germline assignment: CDR1 SNHLY and CDR2 FYNNEI. The CDR3, as DNA: TGTGCCAGCAGTTCCGATTCCTGGGGGGTATACTACGAGCAGTACTTC. It is translated as CASSSDSWGVYYEQYF.

The rearrangement links TRBV6-1 to TRBJ2-3; TRBD2 aligns across 10 bases. Looked up from germline, CDR1 is MNHNS and CDR2 is SASEGT. V lost 2 bases to trimming and J lost 1 base; unmatched junction nucleotides: 9. CDR3 length equals 18 residues. CDR3 amino acids: CASSERLAGEEGTDTQYF. In nucleotides, the CDR3 is TGTGCCAGCAGTGAAAGGCTAGCGGGAGAGGAGGGCACAGATACGCAGTATTTT.

The chain combines TRBV5-4 with TRBJ1-2, with 10 bases fitting TRBD1. With V trimmed by 3 bases and J by 6 bases, 5 bases remained unmatched. CDR1 is SGHNT, CDR2 YYREEE, per germline (reference sequence). This CDR3 spans 14 amino acids. The CDR3 spells CASSSTGGGDGYTF. In DNA form, the CDR3 reads TGTGCCAGCAGCTCGACAGGGGGCGGTGATGGCTACACCTTC.

V usage is TRBV28 and J usage is TRBJ1-5; D possibly corresponds to TRBD1 (5 bases). Trimming left V 4 bases short and J 7 bases short, with 20 bases between. This CDR3 comprises 16 residues. The germline gives CDR1 MDHEN, CDR2 SYDVKM. CDR3 protein: CASSSPFQGSEQPQHF. DNA for the CDR3: TGTGCCAGCAGTTCACCTTTTCAGGGTTCTGAGCAGCCCCAGCATTTT.

The CDR3 nucleotides are TGTGCCAGCAGGGACAGGAACACCGGGGAGCTGTTTTTT. Its protein is CASRDRNTGELFF. The chain joins TRBV6-6 to TRBJ2-2, with D perhaps TRBD1 (6 bases). Germline V CDR1 and CDR2: MNHNY, SVGAGI (reference sequence). This CDR3 is built from 13 residues. The V and J ends lost 6 bases and 1 base respectively, with 6 bases between them.